The sequence of this T cell receptor (beta chain) was determined in a study of blood T cell repertoires in COVID-19. Overall study context: Spain, Italy and the United States supplied samples that represented acute and convalescent COVID-19. T cells, B-cell-depleted T cells, or PBMCs provided the cDNA or gDNA that served as material.

Germline V gene data show CDR1 as SGHKS and CDR2 as YYEKEE (reference sequence). V lost 1 base, J lost 4 bases, and 8 bases lay in between. The CDR3 covers 13 residues. Using immunoSEQ multiplex PCR, the repertoire was profiled, and TCRdb retains in-frame clones only, with some absent. The sample gives more than 400,000 clones, about 92% of which show up once; about 0.63% is in the top ten. Membership in each cohort depended on participant-reported clinical history. The rearrangement links TRBV5-5 to TRBJ1-2; tentative D call: TRBD1 (5 bases). The specimen was PBMCs or T cells enriched from blood (not recorded which). The source of this sequence is a man aged 18 to 29 who had recovered from COVID-19. CDR3 sequence: CASSLSGGYGYTF. The CDR3 nucleotides read TGTGCCAGCAGCTTGTCGGGGGGCTATGGCTACACCTTC.